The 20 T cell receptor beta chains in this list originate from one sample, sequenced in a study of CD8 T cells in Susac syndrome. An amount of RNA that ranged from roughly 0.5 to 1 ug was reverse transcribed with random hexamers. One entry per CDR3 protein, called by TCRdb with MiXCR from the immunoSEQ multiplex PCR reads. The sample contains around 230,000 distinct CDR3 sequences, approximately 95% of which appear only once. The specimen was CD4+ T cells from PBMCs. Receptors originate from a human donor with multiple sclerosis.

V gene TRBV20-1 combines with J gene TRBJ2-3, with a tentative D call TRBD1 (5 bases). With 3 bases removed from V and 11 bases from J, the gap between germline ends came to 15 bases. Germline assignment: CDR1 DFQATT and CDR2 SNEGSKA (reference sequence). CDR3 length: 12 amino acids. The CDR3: CSASPPGHLQYF. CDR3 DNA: TGCAGTGCTAGTCCACCCGGACATCTGCAGTATTTT.

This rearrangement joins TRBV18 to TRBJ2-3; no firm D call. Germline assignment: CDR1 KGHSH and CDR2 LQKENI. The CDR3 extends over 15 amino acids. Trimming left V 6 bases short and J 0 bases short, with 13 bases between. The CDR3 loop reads CASSSLGTSTDTQYF. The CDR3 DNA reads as TGTGCCAGCTCGTCGCTGGGAACTAGCACAGATACGCAGTATTTT.

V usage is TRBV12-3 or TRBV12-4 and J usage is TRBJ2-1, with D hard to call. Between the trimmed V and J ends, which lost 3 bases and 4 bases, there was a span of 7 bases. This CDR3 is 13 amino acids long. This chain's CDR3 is CASSLGRYNEQFF. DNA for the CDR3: TGTGCCAGCAGTTTGGGTAGATACAATGAGCAGTTCTTC.

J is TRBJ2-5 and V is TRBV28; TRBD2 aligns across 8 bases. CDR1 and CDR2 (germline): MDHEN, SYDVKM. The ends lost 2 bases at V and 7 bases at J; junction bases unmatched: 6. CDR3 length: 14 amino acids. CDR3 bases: TGTGCCAGCAGTTTACCGGGACTAGTGGGGACCCAGTACTTC. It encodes CASSLPGLVGTQYF.

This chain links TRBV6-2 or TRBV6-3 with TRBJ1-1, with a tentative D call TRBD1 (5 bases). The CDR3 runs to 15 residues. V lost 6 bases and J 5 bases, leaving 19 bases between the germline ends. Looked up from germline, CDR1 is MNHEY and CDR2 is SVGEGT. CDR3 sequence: CASSNLRGRETEAFF. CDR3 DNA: TGTGCCAGCAGCAATCTCCGGGGCCGTGAAACTGAAGCTTTCTTT.

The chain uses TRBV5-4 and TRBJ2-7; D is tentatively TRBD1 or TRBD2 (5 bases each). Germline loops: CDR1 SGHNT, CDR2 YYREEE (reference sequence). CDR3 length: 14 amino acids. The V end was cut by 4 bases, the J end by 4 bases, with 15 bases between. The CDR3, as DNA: TGTGCCAGCAGCCCAGGGACCCCCCAGTACGAGCAGTACTTC. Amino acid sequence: CASSPGTPQYEQYF.

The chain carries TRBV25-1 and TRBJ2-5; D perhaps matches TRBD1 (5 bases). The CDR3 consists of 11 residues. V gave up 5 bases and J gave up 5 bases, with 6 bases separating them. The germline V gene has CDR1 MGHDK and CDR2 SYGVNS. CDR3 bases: TGTGCCAGCAGTAACAGGGAGACCCAGTACTTC. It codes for CASSNRETQYF.

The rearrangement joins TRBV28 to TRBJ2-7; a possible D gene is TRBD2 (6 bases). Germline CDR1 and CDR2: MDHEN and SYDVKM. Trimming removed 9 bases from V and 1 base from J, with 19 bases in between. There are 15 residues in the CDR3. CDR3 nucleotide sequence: TGTGCCAGTCTATCCATTAGCGGAGGGTCCTACGAGCAGTACTTC. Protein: CASLSISGGSYEQYF. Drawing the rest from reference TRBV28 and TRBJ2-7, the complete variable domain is DVKVTQSSRYLVKRTGEKVFLECVQDMDHENMFWYRQDPGLGLRLIYFSYDVKMKEKGDIPEGYSVSREKKERFSLILESASTNQTSMYLCASLSISGGSYEQYFGPGTRLTVT.

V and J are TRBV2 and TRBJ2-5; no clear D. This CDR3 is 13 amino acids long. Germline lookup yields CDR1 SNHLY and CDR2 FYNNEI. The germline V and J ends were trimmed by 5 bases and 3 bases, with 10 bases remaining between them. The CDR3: CASSWALKETQYF. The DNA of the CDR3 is TGTGCCAGCAGTTGGGCTCTTAAAGAGACCCAGTACTTC. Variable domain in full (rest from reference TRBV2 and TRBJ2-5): EPEVTQTPSHQVTQMGQEVILRCVPISNHLYFYWYRQILGQKVEFLVSFYNNEISEKSEIFDDQFSVERPDGSNFTLKIRSTKLEDSAMYFCASSWALKETQYFGPGTRLLVL.

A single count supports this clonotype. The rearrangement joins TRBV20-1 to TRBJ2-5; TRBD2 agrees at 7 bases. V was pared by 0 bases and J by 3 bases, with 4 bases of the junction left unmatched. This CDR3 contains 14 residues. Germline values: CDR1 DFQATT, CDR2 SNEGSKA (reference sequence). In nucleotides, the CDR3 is TGCAGTGCTAGAGATTTGACTAGCAAAGAGACCCAGTACTTC. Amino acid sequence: CSARDLTSKETQYF.

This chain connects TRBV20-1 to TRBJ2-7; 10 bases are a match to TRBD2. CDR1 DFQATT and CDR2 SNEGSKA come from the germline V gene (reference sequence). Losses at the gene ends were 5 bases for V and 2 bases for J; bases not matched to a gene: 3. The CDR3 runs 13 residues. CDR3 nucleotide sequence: TGCAGTGCTCCCGGACTAGCGGCCTACGAGCAGTACTTC. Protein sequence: CSAPGLAAYEQYF.

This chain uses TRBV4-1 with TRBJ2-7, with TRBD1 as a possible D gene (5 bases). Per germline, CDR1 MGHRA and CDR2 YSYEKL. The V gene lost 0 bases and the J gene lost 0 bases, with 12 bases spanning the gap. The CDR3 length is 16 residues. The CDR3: CASSQDRAGISYEQYF. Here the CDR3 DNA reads TGCGCCAGCAGCCAAGATCGGGCAGGGATCTCCTACGAGCAGTACTTC.

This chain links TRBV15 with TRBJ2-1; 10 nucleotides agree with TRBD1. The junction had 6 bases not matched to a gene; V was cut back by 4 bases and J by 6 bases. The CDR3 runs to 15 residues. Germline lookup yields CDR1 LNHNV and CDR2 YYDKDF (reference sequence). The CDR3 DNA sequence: TGTGCCACCAGCATCCGGGACAGGGGTATCAATGAGCAGTTCTTC. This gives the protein CATSIRDRGINEQFF.

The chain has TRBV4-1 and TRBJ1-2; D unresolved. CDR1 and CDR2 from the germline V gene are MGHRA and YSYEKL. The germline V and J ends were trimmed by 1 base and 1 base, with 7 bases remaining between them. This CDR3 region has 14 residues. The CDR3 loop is CASSQVGLNYGYTF. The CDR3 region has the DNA TGCGCCAGCAGCCAAGTTGGGCTTAACTATGGCTACACCTTC.

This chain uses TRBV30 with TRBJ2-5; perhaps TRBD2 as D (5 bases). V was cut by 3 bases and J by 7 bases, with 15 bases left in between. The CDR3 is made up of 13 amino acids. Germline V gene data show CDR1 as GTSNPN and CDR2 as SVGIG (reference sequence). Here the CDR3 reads CAWSKAPRGTQYF. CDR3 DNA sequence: TGTGCCTGGAGCAAAGCCCCTCGGGGGACCCAGTACTTC.

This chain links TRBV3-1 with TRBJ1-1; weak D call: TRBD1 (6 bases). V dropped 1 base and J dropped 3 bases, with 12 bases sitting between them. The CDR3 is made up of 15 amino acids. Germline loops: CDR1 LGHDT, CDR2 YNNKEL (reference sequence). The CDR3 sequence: CASSQATGMDTEAFF. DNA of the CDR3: TGTGCCAGCAGCCAAGCTACAGGGATGGACACTGAAGCTTTCTTT.

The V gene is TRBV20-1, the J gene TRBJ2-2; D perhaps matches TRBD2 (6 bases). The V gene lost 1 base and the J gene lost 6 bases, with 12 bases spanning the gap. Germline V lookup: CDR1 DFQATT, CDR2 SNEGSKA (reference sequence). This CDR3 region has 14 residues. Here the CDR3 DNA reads TGCAGTGCTAGAGTATCGTGGGGGGCCGGGGAGCTGTTTTTT. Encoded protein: CSARVSWGAGELFF.

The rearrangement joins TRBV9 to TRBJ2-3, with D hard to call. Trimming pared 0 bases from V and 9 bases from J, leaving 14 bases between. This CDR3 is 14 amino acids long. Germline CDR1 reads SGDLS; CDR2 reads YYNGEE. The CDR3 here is CASSVGPGFETQYF. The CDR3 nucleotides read TGTGCCAGCAGCGTAGGCCCCGGTTTCGAAACGCAGTATTTT.

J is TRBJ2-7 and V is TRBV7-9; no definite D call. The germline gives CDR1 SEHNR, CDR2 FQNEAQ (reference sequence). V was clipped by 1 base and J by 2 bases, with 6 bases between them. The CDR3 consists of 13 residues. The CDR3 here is CASSLVKTYEQYF. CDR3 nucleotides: TGTGCCAGCAGCTTAGTTAAGACCTACGAGCAGTACTTC.

The CDR3 DNA sequence: TGTGCCAGCAGCTTGGGGGACAATCAGCCCCAGCATTTT. This sequence encodes CASSLGDNQPQHF. The rearrangement uses TRBV7-9 and TRBJ1-5, with a tentative D call TRBD1 (5 bases). This CDR3 comprises 13 residues. V lost 3 bases to trimming and J lost 3 bases, with 6 bases between them. Per germline, CDR1 SEHNR and CDR2 FQNEAQ (reference sequence).